Described below is a single TCR beta chain sequence and its context. Its antigen is unknown. Regarding treatment: treatment-naive control, cytoreductive nephrectomy. These data originate in a study of radiation and T cells in renal cell carcinoma. Findings and limits, study-wide: Dominant CDR3 motifs occupied more repertoire in irradiated than control tumors. Only small tumor regions of 0.8 to 1 g were sampled.

In germline, CDR1 is SGHDT, CDR2 YYEEEE. The CDR3 has 13 residues. Trimming stripped 1 base from V and 5 bases from J, with 6 bases between. Measured with immunoSEQ multiplex PCR; TCRdb has only the in-frame clones, and not every one. The sample records 24,000 or so clones, 58% being singletons. The receptor's source is a man aged 40-49 years with renal cell carcinoma. The V call is TRBV5-6, the J call TRBJ2-2; tentatively, D is TRBD1 (6 bases). The sequences come from tumor tissue, collected from a patient whose treatment was nephrectomy without radiotherapy. CDR3 sequence reads: CASSLQGTGELFF. The CDR3 coding sequence is TGTGCCAGCAGCTTGCAGGGGACCGGGGAGCTGTTTTTT.